Below are 23 T cell receptor beta chains sequenced from a single sample in a study of regulatory T cells in long-lasting Graves disease. Researchers made TCR beta libraries by using iRepertoire HTBI primers and running Arm-PCR on CDR3 regions. A single record per CDR3 protein comes from TCRdb applying MiXCR to the multiplex PCR reads. The repertoire holds roughly 500,000 distinct CDR3 sequences, with roughly 14% as singletons. The sample's time point: newly diagnosed GD, antithyroid drugs for less than 3 months. RNA from PBMCs was the source of the TCR library. This sample was also put to use in a study of T cells in Graves' hyperthyroidism and ophthalmopathy.

The material was peripheral blood mononuclear cells (PBMCs), obtained at new diagnosis, from a patient treated with antithyroid drugs. These receptor sequences come from a man aged 25 to 40 with Graves disease.

Only a few counts were recorded for this clonotype. This chain links TRBV7-9 with TRBJ1-2, with TRBD1 as a possible D gene (5 bases). CDR3 length: 14 residues. Per the germline V gene, CDR1 is SEHNR and CDR2 is FQNEAQ (reference sequence). Trimming pared 7 bases from V and 8 bases from J, leaving 20 bases between. CDR3 sequence reads: CASNRIGQSQGYTF. Written as DNA, the CDR3 is TGTGCCAGCAATAGGATCGGACAAAGTCAGGGCTACACCTTC.

This clonotype has a count of ten or more. The J gene is TRBJ2-1, the V gene TRBV24-1, with D maybe TRBD1 (5 bases). The V and J ends lost 5 bases and 8 bases respectively, with 15 bases between them. Germline-derived CDR1 and CDR2 are KGHDR and SFDVKD. CDR3 length: 14 amino acids. The CDR3 here is CATSGSIGRDEQFF. In DNA form, the CDR3 reads TGTGCCACCAGTGGATCCATAGGCAGGGATGAGCAGTTCTTC.

This clonotype was counted ten times or more. The chain is built from TRBV28 and TRBJ1-2; D unresolved. The CDR3 sequence is 11 residues long. Germline lookup yields CDR1 MDHEN and CDR2 SYDVKM. V was shortened by 6 bases and J by 6 bases, with 8 bases between the two germline ends. The CDR3: CASSVIDGYTF. The CDR3 region has the DNA TGTGCCAGCAGCGTGATCGATGGCTACACCTTC.

This clonotype has at least ten counts. The V call is TRBV5-1, the J call TRBJ1-6, with no clear D. The CDR3 contains 13 residues. Germline V CDR1 and CDR2: SGHRS, YFSETQ. Trimming took off 4 bases at V and 7 bases at J, with 9 bases between the two ends. CDR3 sequence reads: CASSGAENSPLHF. The CDR3 DNA follows: TGCGCCAGCAGCGGCGCTGAAAATTCACCCCTCCACTTT.

There are many counts of this clonotype. The chain recombines TRBV30 with TRBJ1-1, with a tentative D call TRBD1 (5 bases). CDR3 length: 12 residues. Germline lookup yields CDR1 GTSNPN and CDR2 SVGIG (reference sequence). The V end was cut by 2 bases, the J end by 3 bases, with 7 bases between. This CDR3 reads CAWSQGYTEAFF. The CDR3, as DNA: TGTGCCTGGAGTCAGGGTTACACTGAAGCTTTCTTT.

Many counts were recorded for this clonotype. The rearrangement uses TRBV5-5 and TRBJ2-4; 8 bases are shared with TRBD2. This CDR3 spans 16 amino acids. Germline V gene lookup returns CDR1 SGHKS and CDR2 YYEKEE (reference sequence). V was pared by 0 bases and J by 11 bases, with 13 bases of the junction left unmatched. The CDR3 region is CASSLVASGGFEVQYF. The CDR3 DNA reads as TGTGCCAGCAGCTTGGTGGCCAGCGGGGGCTTTGAGGTTCAGTACTTC.

This clonotype has a count of ten or more. The rearrangement joins TRBV2 to TRBJ2-3, with a tentative D call TRBD1 (5 bases). CDR1 SNHLY and CDR2 FYNNEI come from the germline V gene. CDR3 size: 13 residues. The ends were cut back, 7 bases at V and 6 bases at J, with 14 bases in the middle. CDR3 protein: CASINTRVDTQYF. The DNA of the CDR3 is TGTGCCAGCATAAACACCAGGGTCGATACGCAGTATTTT.

This clonotype has a handful of counts. The V call is TRBV13, the J call TRBJ2-7; tentatively, D is TRBD2 (5 bases). The CDR3 sequence is 15 residues long. Trimming stripped 2 bases from V and 0 bases from J, with 11 bases between. Germline CDR1 and CDR2: PRHDT and FYEKMQ (reference sequence). The CDR3 sequence is CASSLRAETSYEQYF. CDR3 bases: TGTGCCAGCAGCTTAAGAGCGGAGACCTCCTACGAGCAGTACTTC.

This clonotype was detected many times. The chain combines TRBV12-3 or TRBV12-4 with TRBJ1-2; the match to TRBD1 covers 9 bases. The ends lost 6 bases at V and 4 bases at J; junction bases unmatched: 3. There are 13 residues in the CDR3. The CDR3 sequence is CASRGDRVYGYTF. The CDR3 nucleotides are TGTGCCAGCAGGGGGGACAGGGTCTATGGCTACACCTTC.

Many counts were recorded for this clonotype. This rearrangement joins TRBV7-9 to TRBJ2-3; 13 nucleotides line up with TRBD2. Germline V gene lookup returns CDR1 SEHNR and CDR2 FQNEAQ (reference sequence). The CDR3 has 16 residues. V lost 5 bases to trimming and J lost 4 bases; unmatched junction nucleotides: 6. CDR3 in DNA: TGTGCCAGCAGCCAACTAGCGGGAGGGGGCGCAGATACGCAGTATTTT. It encodes CASSQLAGGGADTQYF.

This clonotype was counted at least ten times. The CDR3 DNA reads as TGTGCCAGCAGCCCCGGACGGACTGAAAAACTGTTTTTT. Encoded protein: CASSPGRTEKLFF. The chain employs TRBV6-1 and TRBJ1-4, with unresolved D. The germline gives CDR1 MNHNS, CDR2 SASEGT. Trimming took off 6 bases at V and 7 bases at J, with 12 bases between the two ends. This CDR3 has 13 residues.

The rearrangement links TRBV9 to TRBJ2-7, with D hard to call. Germline CDR1 SGDLS, CDR2 YYNGEE. The CDR3 has 13 amino acids. Trimming took 0 bases from V and 4 from J, leaving 8 bases between them. CDR3 sequence: CASSVATSYEQYF. CDR3 nucleotides: TGTGCCAGCAGCGTAGCGACCTCGTACGAGCAGTACTTC.

The V call is TRBV6-2 or TRBV6-3, the J call TRBJ2-2, with D perhaps TRBD2 (5 bases). CDR1 and CDR2 from the germline V gene are MNHEY and SVGEGT. Trimming removed 0 bases from V and 7 bases from J, with 15 bases in between. The CDR3 covers 16 residues. CDR3 region: CASSYSSPGSNGELFF. As DNA, the CDR3 is TGTGCCAGCAGTTACTCGAGCCCGGGATCGAACGGGGAGCTGTTTTTT.

The chain recombines TRBV12-3 or TRBV12-4 with TRBJ2-2; D remains unclear. V lost 5 bases, J lost 6 bases, and 10 bases lay in between. The CDR3 sequence is 13 residues long. CDR3 sequence (DNA): TGTGCCAGCAGTCGGACCCTTCCCGGGGAGCTGTTTTTT. Translating it yields CASSRTLPGELFF.

This clonotype has just a few counts. V gene TRBV7-3 combines with J gene TRBJ2-3, with D uncertain. This CDR3 region has 13 residues. The V and J ends lost 2 bases and 6 bases respectively, with 9 bases between them. Germline V lookup: CDR1 SGHTA, CDR2 FQGTGA. CDR3 in DNA: TGTGCCAGCAGCTTAGCCCAAAGGGATACGCAGTATTTT. It encodes CASSLAQRDTQYF.

This clonotype was detected ten times or more. This chain connects TRBV12-3 or TRBV12-4 to TRBJ2-1, with 9 bases identical to TRBD2. V lost 1 base and J lost 8; bases outside the gene matches: 6. CDR3 size: 15 residues. CDR3 sequence (DNA): TGTGCCAGCAGTTTAGTAGGCGGGAGGGCGGATGAGCAGTTCTTC. Its translation is CASSLVGGRADEQFF.

Comment on this clonotype: The CDR3 does not close with the conserved phenylalanine or tryptophan, likely indicating a read error. This chain uses TRBV20-1 with TRBJ2-7; D possibly corresponds to TRBD2 (6 bases). Germline values: CDR1 DFQATT, CDR2 SNEGSKA (reference sequence). This CDR3 has 13 residues. V was trimmed by 3 bases and J by 3 bases, leaving 12 bases between them. The CDR3 spells CSARLEGFYEQYL. CDR3 coding DNA: TGCAGTGCTAGGTTGGAGGGATTCTACGAGCAGTACCTC.

This clonotype was observed at least ten times. The V gene is TRBV10-1, the J gene TRBJ2-5; 8 bases agree with TRBD2. Germline lookup yields CDR1 WNHNN and CDR2 SYGVQD (reference sequence). CDR3 length: 15 residues. The J segment lost 2 bases and the V segment lost 5 bases, leaving 7 bases of the junction unmatched. The chain's CDR3 is CASSSGLGGQETQYF. CDR3 DNA: TGCGCCAGCAGTTCGGGACTAGGGGGGCAAGAGACCCAGTACTTC.

The chain links TRBV20-1 to TRBJ2-4; no clear D gene. The ends were cut back, 3 bases at V and 13 bases at J, with 13 bases in the middle. Germline V CDR1 and CDR2: DFQATT, SNEGSKA (reference sequence). The CDR3 covers 11 residues. This CDR3 is CSARASNEQYF. CDR3 nucleotide sequence: TGCAGTGCTAGGGCCTCAAATGAGCAGTACTTC.

This clonotype was seen repeatedly, ten times or more. The V call is TRBV11-3, the J call TRBJ2-1; possibly TRBD1 or TRBD2 for D (5 bases each). Germline V lookup: CDR1 SGHNT, CDR2 YENEEA. This CDR3 comprises 17 residues. V lost 2 bases and J lost 0, with 14 bases in between. CDR3 nucleotides: TGTGCCAGCAGCTTACTCGGGACGGGGAGCTCCTACAATGAGCAGTTCTTC. Translation: CASSLLGTGSSYNEQFF.

CDR3 amino acids: CASSLTPQFQTQYF. The DNA for the CDR3 is TGTGCCAGCAGCTTAACTCCCCAGTTCCAGACCCAGTACTTC. J is TRBJ2-5 and V is TRBV7-9; D remains unclear. Trimming stripped 2 bases from V and 6 bases from J, with 13 bases between. Germline V gene sequence: CDR1 SEHNR, CDR2 FQNEAQ (reference sequence). The CDR3 has 14 residues.

V and J are TRBV18 and TRBJ2-2; D unclear. The CDR3 runs 13 residues. Per germline, CDR1 KGHSH and CDR2 LQKENI. Trimming took 3 bases from V and 7 from J, leaving 9 bases between them. The CDR3 nucleotides are TGTGCCAGCTCACCTCTGTCCGACGGGGAGCTGTTTTTT. It specifies CASSPLSDGELFF.

This clonotype has only a few counts. The V call is TRBV29-1, the J call TRBJ1-1, with no clear D. The CDR3 loop spans 13 amino acids. Germline values: CDR1 SQVTM, CDR2 ANQGSEA. The V gene lost 4 bases and the J gene lost 0 bases, with 9 bases spanning the gap. CDR3 DNA: TGCAGCGTTGCTTACGGATTGAACACTGAAGCTTTCTTT. It is translated as CSVAYGLNTEAFF.